This T cell receptor beta chain was captured in a study of regulatory T cells in long-lasting Graves disease. In germline, CDR1 is MNHNS, CDR2 SASEGT. The CDR3 length is 13 residues. Deletions cut 6 bases from V and 10 bases from J, with 16 bases between. Remarks on this clonotype: Its antigen is unidentified.

Regarding time point: newly diagnosed GD, antithyroid drugs for less than 3 months. The TCR library was made from RNA extracted from PBMCs. Findings of the study overall: Since the sample size was small, accuracy may have been reduced. Whereas about a thousand public clonotypes were shared by new patients, persistent patients shared more, at a few thousand. Rather than thyroid tissue, only peripheral blood underwent study.

According to the study, TCR beta libraries were built with iRepertoire HTBI primers and CDR3-region Arm-PCR. From the multiplex PCR reads, TCRdb called clonotypes with MiXCR, one entry per CDR3 protein. Among roughly 360,000 distinct CDR3 sequences, about 10% were seen once, and the ten largest hold approximately 20%. The same data also contributed to another study, on T cells in Graves' hyperthyroidism and ophthalmopathy.

The V and J genes are TRBV6-1 and TRBJ1-5; D gene unclear. This clonotype was obtained from a woman in her late teens or twenties with Graves disease. This sample comprised peripheral blood mononuclear cells (PBMCs), obtained at new diagnosis, from a patient treated with antithyroid drugs. DNA of the CDR3: TGTGCCAGCAGACCGGACCGCTCTTTCCCCCAGCATTTT. Protein sequence: CASRPDRSFPQHF.